This passage covers 28 T cell receptor beta chains from one sample sequenced in a study of T cells in Graves' hyperthyroidism and ophthalmopathy. The investigators amplified TCR beta CDR3 regions from RNA transcripts. Initially, a first-round RT-PCR of the TCR CDR3 employed the HTBI primer set. TCRdb called the multiplex PCR reads again in MiXCR, with one record for every CDR3 protein. The sample shows about 380,000 distinct CDR3 sequences, about 15% of them seen only once. The sample consisted of blood. These receptors were obtained from an older woman with Graves' hyperthyroidism.

This clonotype appeared many times. CDR3 bases: TGTGCCTGGAGTGGTCCCAGGACAGCGAATATCAATGAGCAGTTCTTC. It encodes CAWSGPRTANINEQFF. The chain links TRBV30 to TRBJ2-1; D may be TRBD1 (6 bases). This CDR3 spans 16 amino acids. Trimming removed 1 base at V and 6 bases at J, with 19 bases between. CDR1 is GTSNPN, CDR2 SVGIG, per germline (reference sequence).

Here the CDR3 reads CSAVVAGGTSYNEQFF. The CDR3 nucleotides are TGCAGTGCCGTCGTAGCGGGAGGCACCTCCTACAATGAGCAGTTCTTC. V and J are TRBV20-1 and TRBJ2-1; 10 nucleotides match TRBD2. Germline CDR1 reads DFQATT; CDR2 reads SNEGSKA (reference sequence). The V segment lost 6 bases and the J segment 0 bases; nucleotides outside the gene matches: 8. The CDR3 loop spans 16 amino acids.

The chain carries TRBV24-1 and TRBJ2-5; perhaps TRBD1 as D (5 bases). The germline CDR1 and CDR2 sequences are KGHDR and SFDVKD. Deletions cut 2 bases from V and 5 bases from J, with 11 bases between. This CDR3 contains 14 residues. The CDR3: CATSDSLGRETQYF. DNA of the CDR3: TGTGCCACCAGTGATTCTTTGGGGCGGGAGACCCAGTACTTC.

This clonotype showed up many times. The V call is TRBV11-2, the J call TRBJ1-5; D unclear. CDR1 and CDR2 from the germline V gene are SGHAT and FQNNGV. Trimming left V 5 bases short and J 7 bases short, with 15 bases between. CDR3 length equals 14 residues. The CDR3 reads CASSLGMGGQPQHF. CDR3 bases: TGTGCCAGCAGCCTTGGTATGGGAGGACAGCCCCAGCATTTT. The full variable domain, completed using reference TRBV11-2 and TRBJ1-5, is EAGVAQSPRYKIIEKRQSVAFWCNPISGHATLYWYQQILGQGPKLLIQFQNNGVVDDSQLPKDRFSAERLKGVDSTLKIQPAKLEDSAVYLCASSLGMGGQPQHFGDGTRLSIL.

This clonotype has a count of ten or more. The chain uses TRBV19 and TRBJ2-5; D gene ambiguous. Germline V gene sequence: CDR1 LNHDA, CDR2 SQIVND (reference sequence). The V end was cut by 2 bases, the J end by 0 bases, with 10 bases between. The CDR3 contains 15 residues. The CDR3 sequence: CASSIFHSYQETQYF. CDR3 DNA sequence: TGTGCCAGTAGTATATTTCACAGCTACCAAGAGACCCAGTACTTC.

This clonotype was detected many times. The chain combines TRBV2 with TRBJ2-1; a possible D gene is TRBD2 (5 bases). This CDR3 is 14 amino acids long. The V end lost 10 bases, the J end lost 7 bases, and 20 bases lay between the germline ends. CDR1 is SNHLY and CDR2 is FYNNEI in the germline V gene. CDR3: CAIGRDGNGNEQFF. In DNA, the CDR3 is TGTGCCATCGGACGCGACGGGAATGGAAATGAGCAGTTCTTC.

This clonotype was detected many times. The chain is built from TRBV18 and TRBJ2-3; D unclear. The CDR3 length is 12 residues. V was pared by 4 bases and J by 1 base, with 3 bases between. Germline CDR1 KGHSH, CDR2 LQKENI. The CDR3 protein is CASSRRTDTQYF. CDR3 in DNA: TGTGCCAGCTCACGACGCACAGATACGCAGTATTTT.

The chain recombines TRBV12-3 or TRBV12-4 with TRBJ1-1; D remains unclear. CDR3 length: 14 amino acids. Trimming cost V 5 bases and J 7 bases, with 17 bases left between them. The CDR3 bases are TGTGCCAGCAGTCAGGCCTCGACCCCGCTTGAAGCTTTCTTT. Translated: CASSQASTPLEAFF.

This clonotype was picked up a small number of times. V is TRBV5-8 and J is TRBJ2-5; TRBD2 aligns across 15 bases. Per germline, CDR1 SGHTS and CDR2 YDEGEE. The CDR3 covers 15 residues. With V trimmed by 4 bases and J by 6 bases, 4 bases remained unmatched. CDR3 sequence reads: CASSGTSGRTQTQYF. In DNA, the CDR3 is TGTGCCAGCAGCGGGACTAGCGGGAGGACGCAGACCCAGTACTTC.

The rearrangement links TRBV28 to TRBJ2-1, with 8 bases lining up with TRBD1. V lost 6 bases and J lost 3; bases outside the gene matches: 4. The germline CDR1 and CDR2 sequences are MDHEN and SYDVKM. The CDR3 is 14 amino acids. The CDR3 reads CASRDRAVYNEQFF. The CDR3 region has the DNA TGTGCCAGCAGGGACAGGGCTGTCTACAATGAGCAGTTCTTC.

The V gene is TRBV19, the J gene TRBJ2-2; no firm D call. This CDR3 region has 13 residues. Germline V CDR1 and CDR2: LNHDA, SQIVND (reference sequence). Trimming removed 10 bases at V and 4 bases at J, with 13 bases between. CDR3 sequence: CATQRPSTGELFF. The CDR3 DNA reads as TGTGCCACCCAGAGGCCTTCCACCGGGGAGCTGTTTTTT.

This clonotype was observed a single time. The CDR3 region has the DNA TGTGCCAGCAGTTCCCGGACAGGGGAAAAACTGTTTTTT. Translation: CASSSRTGEKLFF. The J gene is TRBJ1-4, the V gene TRBV12-3 or TRBV12-4; 8 nucleotides line up with TRBD1. V shed 4 bases and J 8 bases; nucleotides not matched to a gene: 3. The CDR3 has 13 residues.

This clonotype was seen at least ten times. The chain employs TRBV6-1 and TRBJ1-1, with 7 bases fitting TRBD1. The CDR3 runs 13 residues. V was pared by 7 bases and J by 3 bases, with 5 bases of the junction left unmatched. The germline gives CDR1 MNHNS, CDR2 SASEGT. CDR3 DNA sequence: TGTGCCAGCACTGCCCAGGGGGACACTGAAGCTTTCTTT. Translation gives CASTAQGDTEAFF.

The J gene is TRBJ2-7, the V gene TRBV6-5, with 10 bases identical to TRBD1. V gave up 2 bases and J gave up 6 bases; unmatched junction bases: 1. The V gene's germline CDR1 is MNHEY and CDR2 SVGAGI. There are 13 residues in the CDR3. The CDR3, as DNA: TGTGCCAGCAGTTACGGGACAGGGGTCGAGCAGTACTTC. It encodes CASSYGTGVEQYF.

This clonotype was found many times. The rearrangement uses TRBV18 and TRBJ1-4, with D hard to call. The CDR3 consists of 13 residues. Trimming took off 3 bases at V and 8 bases at J, with 10 bases between the two ends. CDR1 KGHSH and CDR2 LQKENI come from the germline V gene. The CDR3 loop reads CASSPSSHEKLFF. For the CDR3, the DNA is TGTGCCAGCTCACCCTCCAGTCACGAAAAACTGTTTTTT.

The chain has TRBV28 and TRBJ2-7; D remains ambiguous. Germline CDR1 MDHEN, CDR2 SYDVKM. V was pared by 6 bases and J by 5 bases, with 11 bases between. The CDR3 length is 12 residues. CDR3 residues: CASSSGFHEQYF. The CDR3 region has the DNA TGTGCCAGCAGCTCAGGTTTCCACGAGCAGTACTTC.

This clonotype occurred many times. In nucleotides, the CDR3 is TGTGCCAGCAGTTTATCGACCGGGGGAGTCTATGGCTACACCTTC. It specifies CASSLSTGGVYGYTF. The chain couples TRBV27 to TRBJ1-2; D is perhaps TRBD1 (5 bases). CDR3 length: 15 residues. The V gene's germline CDR1 is MNHEY and CDR2 SMNVEV (reference sequence). V was pared by 0 bases and J by 4 bases, with 12 bases between.

The chain employs TRBV19 and TRBJ1-6; no reliable D call. CDR3 length: 14 amino acids. V dropped 5 bases and J dropped 3 bases, with 8 bases sitting between them. Germline V gene sequence: CDR1 LNHDA, CDR2 SQIVND (reference sequence). As DNA, the CDR3 is TGTGCCAGTAGTCAGAACAGCTATAATTCACCCCTCCACTTT. Its protein is CASSQNSYNSPLHF.

In its sample, this clonotype was seen a few times. The chain carries TRBV10-3 and TRBJ2-4; D may correspond to TRBD1 or TRBD2 (5 bases each). Germline V gene lookup returns CDR1 ENHRY and CDR2 SYGVKD. The germline V and J ends were trimmed by 6 bases and 5 bases, with 11 bases remaining between them. The CDR3 runs 13 residues. CDR3 coding DNA: TGTGCCATCAGGGGGGACCCTGAAAACATTCAGTACTTC. This translates into CAIRGDPENIQYF.

This clonotype is a singleton in its sample. A single base separates this from a much larger clone, so it may be a read error. The J gene is TRBJ2-7, the V gene TRBV18; D uncertain. V was clipped by 3 bases and J by 2 bases, with 20 bases between them. CDR1 is KGHSH and CDR2 is LQKENI in the germline V gene. The CDR3 sequence is 17 residues long. The CDR3 coding sequence is TGTGCCAGCTCACCCCACGGCCAAGGGCGGCGGACCTACGAGCAGTACTTC. Its translation is CASSPHGQGRRTYEQYF. The variable domain in full, completed from reference TRBV18 and TRBJ2-7, reads NAGVMQNPRHLVRRRGQEARLRCSPMKGHSHVYWYRQLPEEGLKFMVYLQKENIIDESGMPKERFSAEFPKEGPSILRIQQVVRGDSAAYFCASSPHGQGRRTYEQYFGPGTRLTVT.

This clonotype was detected many times. J is TRBJ2-7 and V is TRBV27; 9 nucleotides agree with TRBD1. V shed 7 bases, J shed 1 base, and the junction held 8 bases outside the gene matches. CDR1 is MNHEY, CDR2 SMNVEV, per germline (reference sequence). This CDR3 has 15 amino acids. The DNA of the CDR3 is TGTGCCAGCAACCACGGACAGGGGCTATCCTACGAGCAGTACTTC. Encoded protein: CASNHGQGLSYEQYF.

V usage is TRBV5-4 and J usage is TRBJ1-4; possible D gene TRBD1, 5 bases. V gave up 3 bases and J gave up 5 bases, with 11 bases separating them. The CDR3 sequence is 14 residues long. The V gene's germline CDR1 is SGHNT and CDR2 YYREEE (reference sequence). The CDR3 sequence is CASSSGTANEKLFF. The CDR3 DNA sequence: TGTGCCAGCAGCTCCGGGACGGCCAATGAAAAACTGTTTTTT. Combining the CDR3 with reference TRBV5-4 and TRBJ1-4 gives the whole variable domain ETGVTQSPTHLIKTRGQQVTLRCSSQSGHNTVSWYQQALGQGPQFIFQYYREEENGRGNFPPRFSGLQFPNYSSELNVNALELDDSALYLCASSSGTANEKLFFGSGTQLSVL.

This clonotype has a count of ten or more. This chain uses TRBV24-1 with TRBJ2-1, with 10 bases identical to TRBD2. The CDR3 consists of 14 residues. CDR1 is KGHDR and CDR2 is SFDVKD in the germline V gene. The junction had 4 bases not matched to a gene; V was cut back by 5 bases and J by 7 bases. CDR3 DNA: TGTGCCACCAGTGGGACTAGCGGTAGGAATGAGCAGTTCTTC. Its protein is CATSGTSGRNEQFF.

This chain joins TRBV7-2 and TRBJ2-5; D possibly matches TRBD1 or TRBD2 (5 bases each). The germline V gene encodes CDR1 SGHTA and CDR2 FQGNSA. The V end was cut by 3 bases, the J end by 3 bases, with 17 bases between. The CDR3 contains 16 residues. As DNA, the CDR3 is TGTGCCAGCAGCTTGGAGGTGTGGGCCAGGGAAGAGACCCAGTACTTC. Its protein is CASSLEVWAREETQYF.

This clonotype showed up just once. The chain uses TRBV11-2 and TRBJ1-2; D unresolved. The CDR3 extends over 12 amino acids. Germline V gene lookup returns CDR1 SGHAT and CDR2 FQNNGV. Trimming took off 1 base at V and 8 bases at J, with 8 bases between the two ends. The CDR3 sequence is CASSLGGGGYTF. CDR3 nucleotide sequence: TGTGCCAGCAGCTTAGGTGGCGGCGGCTACACCTTC. The variable domain in full, completed from reference TRBV11-2 and TRBJ1-2, reads EAGVAQSPRYKIIEKRQSVAFWCNPISGHATLYWYQQILGQGPKLLIQFQNNGVVDDSQLPKDRFSAERLKGVDSTLKIQPAKLEDSAVYLCASSLGGGGYTFGSGTRLTVV.

The CDR3 region is CASSLRGHAGNTIYF. DNA for the CDR3: TGTGCCAGCAGCTTAAGGGGGCATGCTGGAAACACCATATATTTT. V usage is TRBV7-9 and J usage is TRBJ1-3; 7 bases fit TRBD1. Germline V lookup: CDR1 SEHNR, CDR2 FQNEAQ (reference sequence). The V segment lost 2 bases and the J segment 2 bases; nucleotides outside the gene matches: 3. The CDR3 is made up of 15 amino acids.

This clonotype was counted at least ten times. The rearrangement links TRBV7-2 to TRBJ2-3; D is undetermined. V gave up 5 bases and J gave up 2 bases, with 14 bases separating them. The CDR3 runs to 15 residues. Germline assignment: CDR1 SGHTA and CDR2 FQGNSA. CDR3 residues: CASSQMGIATDTQYF. The CDR3 nucleotides are TGTGCCAGCAGCCAGATGGGGATTGCCACAGATACGCAGTATTTT.

This clonotype was detected ten times or more. The chain is built from TRBV6-1 and TRBJ2-7; 7 bases align to TRBD2. After removal of 5 bases from V and 3 bases from J, the junction contained 7 bases not matched to a gene. This CDR3 region has 14 residues. The germline V gene encodes CDR1 MNHNS and CDR2 SASEGT. The CDR3, as DNA: TGTGCCAGCAGTCCCCCGGGCGGGGGCTACGAGCAGTACTTC. It specifies CASSPPGGGYEQYF.